A single sample gave rise to the 6 T cell receptor beta chains below, sequenced in a study of blood T cell repertoires in COVID-19. Using immunoSEQ multiplex PCR, the repertoire was profiled, and TCRdb retains in-frame clones only, with some absent. The sample has roughly 200,000 clones; 75% to 90% are singletons. Sequencing was done on a sample of peripheral blood. The receptors come from a man aged 35 to 55 with acute or convalescent COVID-19.

The chain uses TRBV2 and TRBJ1-6, with D possibly matching TRBD1 (6 bases). Germline lookup yields CDR1 SNHLY and CDR2 FYNNEI. The CDR3 covers 15 residues. Trimming left V 5 bases short and J 4 bases short, with 12 bases between. CDR3 sequence reads: CASSPWTVYNSPLHF. CDR3 in DNA: TGTGCCAGCAGTCCATGGACAGTTTATAATTCACCCCTCCACTTT.

CDR3 bases: TGTGCCAGCAGTTTAGCGGGCGAAGGCTACACCTTC. Its translation is CASSLAGEGYTF. The chain joins TRBV12-3 or TRBV12-4 to TRBJ1-2; D call uncertain. Trimming took off 0 bases at V and 8 bases at J, with 7 bases between the two ends. The CDR3 contains 12 residues.

This chain joins TRBV10-3 and TRBJ1-2, with TRBD1 matching 10 bases. Germline trimming cut 10 bases from V and 5 bases from J; bases unmatched to any gene: 13. This CDR3 has 15 amino acids. Germline lookup yields CDR1 ENHRY and CDR2 SYGVKD. CDR3 coding DNA: TGTGCCACCACACCGGGACAGGGGTCGGGGTATGGCTACACCTTC. Protein product: CATTPGQGSGYGYTF.

The chain links TRBV6-6 to TRBJ1-2; D is undetermined. The CDR3 is 13 amino acids. From germline, CDR1 is MNHNY and CDR2 SVGAGI (reference sequence). Trimming shortened V by 4 bases and J by 8 bases, and 14 bases separated the two germline ends. CDR3 residues: CASSSRERGGYTF. For the CDR3, the DNA is TGTGCCAGCAGTTCCCGGGAGCGGGGAGGCTACACCTTC.

Only a few counts were recorded for this clone. V usage is TRBV9 and J usage is TRBJ1-1; unclear D gene. Trimming shortened V by 2 bases and J by 5 bases, and 10 bases separated the two germline ends. The CDR3 runs 13 residues. Germline CDR1 and CDR2: SGDLS and YYNGEE. The CDR3 reads CASSVGGMTEAFF. Here the CDR3 DNA reads TGTGCCAGCAGCGTGGGAGGGATGACTGAAGCTTTCTTT.

The gene calls are TRBV7-9 and TRBJ2-6, with a tentative D call TRBD1 (6 bases). V lost 8 bases and J 0 bases, leaving 11 bases between the germline ends. CDR1 is SEHNR, CDR2 FQNEAQ, per germline (reference sequence). The CDR3 runs 15 residues. The CDR3 sequence is CASQRGGSGANVLTF. Here the CDR3 DNA reads TGTGCCAGCCAACGAGGGGGCTCTGGGGCCAACGTCCTGACTTTC.